The 22 T cell receptor beta chains presented below share a single source sample, sequenced in a study of CD8 T cells in ankylosing spondylitis. TCRdb passed the 5' RACE reads through MiXCR, listing each CDR3 protein once. The table includes over 130,000 distinct CDR3 sequences, around 42% detected once. The sequencing sample was made of synovial fluid, either unsorted or a sorted T cell fraction (not recorded which). The origin of the receptors is a male donor with ankylosing spondylitis.

This clonotype was seen only a few times. The chain has TRBV4-3 and TRBJ1-5; TRBD1 agrees at 7 bases. Trimming removed 0 bases from V and 3 bases from J; junction bases left unmatched: 2. The CDR3 totals 15 residues. CDR1 and CDR2 from the germline V gene are LGHNA and YSLEER. CDR3 nucleotides: TGCGCCAGCAGCCAAGATGGGACAGCCAATCAGCCCCAGCATTTT. It translates to CASSQDGTANQPQHF.

The CDR3: CASSPWVSRSYNEQFF. For the CDR3, the DNA is TGTGCCAGCAGCCCCTGGGTTTCGCGGTCCTACAATGAGCAGTTCTTC. This chain joins TRBV11-2 and TRBJ2-1; no definite D call. With 5 bases removed from V and 1 base from J, the gap between germline ends came to 15 bases. The CDR3 spans 16 residues. Germline V lookup: CDR1 SGHAT, CDR2 FQNNGV. The full variable domain, with the rest looked up from reference TRBV11-2 and TRBJ2-1, is EAGVAQSPRYKIIEKRQSVAFWCNPISGHATLYWYQQILGQGPKLLIQFQNNGVVDDSQLPKDRFSAERLKGVDSTLKIQPAKLEDSAVYLCASSPWVSRSYNEQFFGPGTRLTVL.

The chain employs TRBV18 and TRBJ2-5; D gene ambiguous. From germline, CDR1 is KGHSH and CDR2 LQKENI. This CDR3 region has 14 residues. V was clipped by 3 bases and J by 7 bases, with 15 bases between them. The CDR3 region has the DNA TGTGCCAGCTCACCGAGTCCAGGCCTCGGGACCCAGTACTTC. Translating gives CASSPSPGLGTQYF.

The chain carries TRBV20-1 and TRBJ2-7; TRBD1 matches at 10 bases. The CDR3 has 16 residues. After removal of 3 bases from V and 1 base from J, the junction contained 9 bases not matched to a gene. The germline V gene has CDR1 DFQATT and CDR2 SNEGSKA (reference sequence). The CDR3 reads CSASGTGAGESYEQYF. Written as DNA, the CDR3 is TGCAGTGCTAGCGGGACAGGGGCGGGAGAGTCCTACGAGCAGTACTTC.

The V call is TRBV10-2, the J call TRBJ2-3; D remains ambiguous. From germline, CDR1 is WSHSY and CDR2 SAAADI. Trimming left V 7 bases short and J 3 bases short, with 5 bases between. The CDR3 totals 11 residues. The CDR3 is CASTNTDTQYF. In DNA, the CDR3 is TGCGCCAGCACTAATACAGATACGCAGTATTTT.

The CDR3 loop reads CASSVGGGLTDTQYF. The CDR3 coding sequence is TGTGCCAGCAGCGTAGGGGGGGGGCTCACAGATACGCAGTATTTT. The V and J genes are TRBV9 and TRBJ2-3, with a tentative D call TRBD2 (7 bases). The germline CDR1 and CDR2 sequences are SGDLS and YYNGEE. CDR3 length equals 15 residues. V was shortened by 0 bases and J by 2 bases, with 10 bases between the two germline ends.

This clonotype was observed a handful of times. The CDR3 loop is CASSNILGRPQHF. The CDR3 bases are TGTGCCAGCAGCAACATCCTGGGGAGACCCCAGCATTTT. V and J are TRBV7-9 and TRBJ1-5, with unresolved D. V was clipped by 5 bases and J by 10 bases, with 15 bases between them. Germline loops: CDR1 SEHNR, CDR2 FQNEAQ (reference sequence). The CDR3 is 13 amino acids.

This rearrangement joins TRBV7-9 to TRBJ2-7; D tentatively reads TRBD1 or TRBD2 (5 bases each). V dropped 0 bases and J dropped 3 bases, with 12 bases sitting between them. The CDR3 spans 15 residues. Germline CDR1 SEHNR, CDR2 FQNEAQ (reference sequence). The CDR3 coding sequence is TGTGCCAGCAGCTTAGCCACAGGTGCGGGCTACGAGCAGTACTTC. As protein: CASSLATGAGYEQYF.

V usage is TRBV4-3 and J usage is TRBJ2-1; D is ambiguous. The V gene lost 0 bases and the J gene lost 4 bases, with 4 bases spanning the gap. The CDR3 consists of 13 residues. Germline V lookup: CDR1 LGHNA, CDR2 YSLEER. CDR3 amino acids: CASSQEWYNEQFF. CDR3 in DNA: TGCGCCAGCAGCCAAGAGTGGTACAATGAGCAGTTCTTC.

The sample holds a few counts of this clonotype. The V and J genes are TRBV6-1 and TRBJ1-2, with 8 bases lining up with TRBD1. CDR3 length equals 17 residues. Germline values: CDR1 MNHNS, CDR2 SASEGT. The ends lost 6 bases at V and 0 bases at J; junction bases unmatched: 12. In nucleotides, the CDR3 is TGTGCCAGCAGCGCAATTGTGGGACAGGATACTAACTATGGCTACACCTTC. Translating it yields CASSAIVGQDTNYGYTF.

The table lists this clonotype with a few counts. V and J are TRBV4-2 and TRBJ2-3; D gene uncertain. CDR1 and CDR2 (germline): LGHNA, YNFKEQ. Trimming shortened V by 2 bases and J by 2 bases, and 14 bases separated the two germline ends. The CDR3 runs 16 residues. The CDR3: CASSQWWGSSTDTQYF. In DNA, the CDR3 is TGTGCCAGCAGCCAATGGTGGGGATCATCCACAGATACGCAGTATTTT.

The rearrangement uses TRBV12-3 or TRBV12-4 and TRBJ2-1; D is undetermined. Trimming stripped 6 bases from V and 0 bases from J, with 15 bases between. The CDR3 loop spans 16 amino acids. CDR3: CASSPFIGHSYNEQFF. The CDR3 DNA is TGTGCCAGCAGCCCCTTTATCGGGCACTCCTACAATGAGCAGTTCTTC.

The chain has TRBV29-1 and TRBJ2-2, with D perhaps being TRBD1 or TRBD2 (5 bases each). Per germline, CDR1 SQVTM and CDR2 ANQGSEA. This CDR3 has 14 amino acids. The germline V and J ends were trimmed by 0 bases and 3 bases, with 8 bases remaining between them. The CDR3 region has the DNA TGCAGCGTTGAAGATTGGGACCACACCGGGGAGCTGTTTTTT. Translation: CSVEDWDHTGELFF.

The chain's CDR3 is CSARTLSGETQYF. The CDR3, as DNA: TGCAGTGCGAGAACCCTCTCGGGAGAGACCCAGTACTTC. The chain is built from TRBV20-1 and TRBJ2-5; D not resolved. The germline V gene encodes CDR1 DFQATT and CDR2 SNEGSKA (reference sequence). The CDR3 sequence is 13 residues long. Trimming left V 6 bases short and J 4 bases short, with 15 bases between.

The chain has TRBV12-3 or TRBV12-4 and TRBJ1-3; unclear D gene. There are 14 residues in the CDR3. V was cut by 2 bases and J by 3 bases, with 8 bases left in between. The CDR3 coding sequence is TGTGCCAGCAGTTTAAGGTCTCTTGGAAACACCATATATTTT. The encoded protein is CASSLRSLGNTIYF.

This clonotype has only a few counts. The J gene is TRBJ1-5, the V gene TRBV7-8; D possibly corresponds to TRBD1 (6 bases). V was cut by 1 base and J by 0 bases, with 16 bases left in between. Per the germline V gene, CDR1 is SGHVS and CDR2 is FQNEAQ. The CDR3 length is 18 residues. Here the CDR3 reads CASSLVRLGAYSNQPQHF. CDR3 coding DNA: TGTGCCAGCAGCTTAGTTCGGTTGGGGGCATATAGCAATCAGCCCCAGCATTTT.

This clonotype has just a few counts. This chain links TRBV28 with TRBJ1-1, with unresolved D. The V gene lost 0 bases and the J gene lost 6 bases, with 17 bases spanning the gap. The germline gives CDR1 MDHEN, CDR2 SYDVKM. The CDR3 loop spans 16 amino acids. DNA for the CDR3: TGTGCCAGCAGTTTATGGAGGTGGAGGGTTAAGGCTGAAGCTTTCTTT. It encodes CASSLWRWRVKAEAFF.

J is TRBJ1-5 and V is TRBV5-6, with D possibly TRBD1 on 5 matching bases. V was shortened by 2 bases and J by 6 bases, with 9 bases between the two germline ends. Germline V lookup: CDR1 SGHDT, CDR2 YYEEEE. This CDR3 spans 13 amino acids. DNA for the CDR3: TGTGCCAGCAGCTTTGGGGGTGTTCAGCCCCAGCATTTT. This encodes CASSFGGVQPQHF.

This chain links TRBV28 with TRBJ1-5, with TRBD1 as a possible D gene (5 bases). V was shortened by 3 bases and J by 5 bases, with 11 bases between the two germline ends. Germline V gene lookup returns CDR1 MDHEN and CDR2 SYDVKM. There are 14 residues in the CDR3. The DNA for the CDR3 is TGTGCCAGCAGTTTTTCAGGGTATGATCAGCCCCAGCATTTT. Its protein is CASSFSGYDQPQHF.

The chain employs TRBV13 and TRBJ2-7; D gene unclear. The CDR3 spans 11 residues. Trimming removed 1 base at V and 6 bases at J, with 4 bases between. Looked up from germline, CDR1 is PRHDT and CDR2 is FYEKMQ (reference sequence). CDR3 protein: CASSLASEQYF. The DNA of the CDR3 is TGTGCCAGCAGCTTAGCGAGCGAGCAGTACTTC.

This sequence joins TRBV7-9 and TRBJ2-1; 7 bases align to TRBD2. V shed 1 base and J 4 bases; nucleotides not matched to a gene: 4. The CDR3 extends over 15 amino acids. CDR1 SEHNR and CDR2 FQNEAQ come from the germline V gene (reference sequence). The CDR3 DNA sequence: TGTGCCAGCAGCTTAGGGGAGGGCTTTTACAATGAGCAGTTCTTC. Translating gives CASSLGEGFYNEQFF.

This chain connects TRBV28 to TRBJ2-3; 10 bases fit TRBD2. Germline V gene data show CDR1 as MDHEN and CDR2 as SYDVKM. V trimming: 5 bases; J trimming: 0 bases; junction bases outside the gene matches: 11. The CDR3 consists of 18 residues. The CDR3 here is CASSSSGRSPMSTDTQYF. DNA of the CDR3: TGTGCCAGCAGTAGTAGCGGGAGGTCCCCCATGAGCACAGATACGCAGTATTTT.